A selection of T cell receptor beta chains follows, all from one sample in a study of breast tumors, draining lymph nodes, adjacent tissues. TCRdb passed the multiplex PCR reads through MiXCR, listing each CDR3 protein once. The table has 160,000 or so distinct CDR3 sequences, 30% to 35% seen once. The sequenced sample was axillary lymph node tissue. The receptors originated from a female donor with breast cancer. Some clones in this sample may be carry-over from other donors' samples. Both conserved end residues are trimmed from each CDR3.

J gene,V gene,CDR3 protein
TRBJ2-1,TRBV2,ASRPGLASSYNEQF
TRBJ2-7,TRBV4-1,ASSSRVSSSYEQY
TRBJ2-1,TRBV20-1,SAREGVNEQF
TRBJ2-1,TRBV6-5,ASSPGTGSPQF
TRBJ2-2,TRBV5-8,ASSLGGVAYLTGELF
TRBJ2-2,TRBV27,ASGLNSRGTGELF
TRBJ1-1,TRBV20-1,SAIGDGLNTEAF
TRBJ2-7,TRBV10-3,AISDLTSGFTYEQY
TRBJ1-4,TRBV19,ASTLYEKLF
TRBJ1-2,TRBV19,ASSLLRDRASANYGYT
TRBJ1-2,TRBV7-2,ASSLFGLGYGNGYT
TRBJ1-3,TRBV7-2,ASSFKGSSGNTIY
TRBJ2-7,TRBV5-5,ASSPGWRGEQY
TRBJ2-3,TRBV28,AGKKDRLTTDTQY